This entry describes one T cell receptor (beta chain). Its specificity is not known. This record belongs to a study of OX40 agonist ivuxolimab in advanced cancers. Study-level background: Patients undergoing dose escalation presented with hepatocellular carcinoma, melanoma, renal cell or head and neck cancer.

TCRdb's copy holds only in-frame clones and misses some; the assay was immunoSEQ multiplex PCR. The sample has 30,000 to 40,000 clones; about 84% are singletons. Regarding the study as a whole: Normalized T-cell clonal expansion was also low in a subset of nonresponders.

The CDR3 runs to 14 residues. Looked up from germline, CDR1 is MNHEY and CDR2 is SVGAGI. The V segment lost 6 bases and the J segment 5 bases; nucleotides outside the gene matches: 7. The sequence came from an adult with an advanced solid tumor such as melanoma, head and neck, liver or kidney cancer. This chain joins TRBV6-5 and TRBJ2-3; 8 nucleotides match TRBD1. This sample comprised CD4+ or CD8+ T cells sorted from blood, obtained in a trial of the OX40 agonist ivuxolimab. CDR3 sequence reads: CASRADRGQDTQYF. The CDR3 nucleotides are TGTGCCAGCAGGGCCGACAGGGGACAAGATACGCAGTATTTT.